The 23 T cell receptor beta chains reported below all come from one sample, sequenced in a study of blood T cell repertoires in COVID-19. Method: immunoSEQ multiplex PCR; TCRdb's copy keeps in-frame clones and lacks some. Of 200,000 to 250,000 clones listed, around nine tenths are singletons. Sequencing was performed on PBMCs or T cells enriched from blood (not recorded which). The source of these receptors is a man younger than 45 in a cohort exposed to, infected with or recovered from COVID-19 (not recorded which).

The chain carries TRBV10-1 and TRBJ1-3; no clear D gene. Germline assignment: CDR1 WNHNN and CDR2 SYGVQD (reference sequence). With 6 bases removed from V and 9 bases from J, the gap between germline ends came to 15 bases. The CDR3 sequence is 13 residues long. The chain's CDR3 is CASRTPGECTIYF. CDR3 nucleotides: TGCGCCAGCAGGACACCCGGTGAATGCACCATATATTTT.

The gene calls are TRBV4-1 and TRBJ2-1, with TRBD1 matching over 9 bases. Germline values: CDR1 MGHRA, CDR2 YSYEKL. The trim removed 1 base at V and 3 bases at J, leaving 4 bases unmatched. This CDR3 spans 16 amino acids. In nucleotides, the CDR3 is TGCGCCAGCAGCCAAGCGAGACAGGGGGTCTACAATGAGCAGTTCTTC. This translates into CASSQARQGVYNEQFF.

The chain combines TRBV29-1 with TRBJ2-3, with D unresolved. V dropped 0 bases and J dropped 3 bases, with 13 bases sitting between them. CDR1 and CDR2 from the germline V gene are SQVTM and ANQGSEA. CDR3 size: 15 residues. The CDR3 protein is CSVEDHVARTDTQYF. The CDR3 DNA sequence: TGCAGCGTTGAAGATCACGTAGCTAGAACAGATACGCAGTATTTT.

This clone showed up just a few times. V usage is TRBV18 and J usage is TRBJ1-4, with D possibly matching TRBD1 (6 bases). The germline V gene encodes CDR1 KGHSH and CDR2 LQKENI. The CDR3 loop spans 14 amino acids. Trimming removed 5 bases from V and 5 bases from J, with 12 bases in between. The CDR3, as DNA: TGTGCCAGCTCAGGGGACATGAAAAATGAAAAACTGTTTTTT. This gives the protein CASSGDMKNEKLFF.

The CDR3 DNA reads as TGTGCCAGCAGTTCGAGCCTCGCTACGCAGTATTTT. Residues: CASSSSLATQYF. V is TRBV6-5 and J is TRBJ2-3; D uncertain. Trimming took 4 bases from V and 8 from J, leaving 10 bases between them. Germline V gene data show CDR1 as MNHEY and CDR2 as SVGAGI. The CDR3 sequence is 12 residues long.

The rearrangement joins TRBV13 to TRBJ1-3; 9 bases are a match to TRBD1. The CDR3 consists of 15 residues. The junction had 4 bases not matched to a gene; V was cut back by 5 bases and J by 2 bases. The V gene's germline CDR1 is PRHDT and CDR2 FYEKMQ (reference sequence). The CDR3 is CASSIGTGTGNTIYF. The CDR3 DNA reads TGTGCCAGCAGCATTGGGACAGGGACTGGAAACACCATATATTTT.

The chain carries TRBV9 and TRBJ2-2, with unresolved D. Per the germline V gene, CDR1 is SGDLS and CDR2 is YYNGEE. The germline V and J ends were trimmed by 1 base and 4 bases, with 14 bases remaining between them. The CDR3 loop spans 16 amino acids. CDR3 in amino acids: CASSVFGQPSTGELFF. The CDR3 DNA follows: TGTGCCAGCAGCGTATTCGGTCAGCCTAGCACCGGGGAGCTGTTTTTT.

This CDR3 is CASSPPVGGGEKLFF. For the CDR3, the DNA is TGTGCCAGCTCACCACCGGTCGGAGGTGGTGAAAAACTGTTTTTT. The V gene is TRBV18, the J gene TRBJ1-4, with D unresolved. The CDR3 is 15 amino acids. The V and J ends lost 0 bases and 7 bases respectively, with 12 bases between them. The germline CDR1 and CDR2 sequences are KGHSH and LQKENI.

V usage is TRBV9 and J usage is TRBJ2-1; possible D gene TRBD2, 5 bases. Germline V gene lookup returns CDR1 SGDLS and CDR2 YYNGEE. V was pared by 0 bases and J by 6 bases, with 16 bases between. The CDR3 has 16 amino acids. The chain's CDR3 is CASSVGSSRRSNEQFF. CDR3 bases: TGTGCCAGCAGCGTAGGGTCTAGCAGGAGGTCCAATGAGCAGTTCTTC. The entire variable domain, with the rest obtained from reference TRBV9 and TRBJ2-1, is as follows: DSGVTQTPKHLITATGQRVTLRCSPRSGDLSVYWYQQSLDQGLQFLIQYYNGEERAKGNILERFSAQQFPDLHSELNLSSLELGDSALYFCASSVGSSRRSNEQFFGPGTRLTVL.

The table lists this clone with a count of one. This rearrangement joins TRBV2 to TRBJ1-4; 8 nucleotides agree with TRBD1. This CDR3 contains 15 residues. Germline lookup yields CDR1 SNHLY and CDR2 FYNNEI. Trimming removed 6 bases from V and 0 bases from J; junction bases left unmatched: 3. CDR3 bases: TGTGCCAGCAGGACAGGGGACTCAACTAATGAAAAACTGTTTTTT. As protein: CASRTGDSTNEKLFF. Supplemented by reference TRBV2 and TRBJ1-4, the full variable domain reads EPEVTQTPSHQVTQMGQEVILRCVPISNHLYFYWYRQILGQKVEFLVSFYNNEISEKSEIFDDQFSVERPDGSNFTLKIRSTKLEDSAMYFCASRTGDSTNEKLFFGSGTQLSVL.

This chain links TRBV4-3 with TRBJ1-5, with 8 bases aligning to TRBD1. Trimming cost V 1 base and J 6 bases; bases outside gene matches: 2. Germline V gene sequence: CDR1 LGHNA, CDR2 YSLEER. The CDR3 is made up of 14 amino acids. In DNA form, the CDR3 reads TGCGCCAGCAGCCAAGCAGGGGGCAGTCAGCCCCAGCATTTT. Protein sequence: CASSQAGGSQPQHF.

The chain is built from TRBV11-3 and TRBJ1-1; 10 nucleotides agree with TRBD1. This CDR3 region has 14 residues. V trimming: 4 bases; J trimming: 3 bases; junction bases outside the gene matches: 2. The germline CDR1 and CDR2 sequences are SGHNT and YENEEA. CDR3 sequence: CASSSGTGDTEAFF. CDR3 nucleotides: TGTGCCAGCAGCTCCGGGACAGGGGACACTGAAGCTTTCTTT.

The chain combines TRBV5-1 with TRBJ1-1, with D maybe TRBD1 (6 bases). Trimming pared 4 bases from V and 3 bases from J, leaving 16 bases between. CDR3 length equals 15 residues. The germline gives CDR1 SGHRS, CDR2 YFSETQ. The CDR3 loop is CASSPQNRADTEAFF. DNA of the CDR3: TGCGCCAGCAGCCCCCAAAACAGGGCGGACACTGAAGCTTTCTTT. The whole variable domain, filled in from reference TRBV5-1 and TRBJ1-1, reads KAGVTQTPRYLIKTRGQQVTLSCSPISGHRSVSWYQQTPGQGLQFLFEYFSETQRNKGNFPGRFSGRQFSNSRSEMNVSTLELGDSALYLCASSPQNRADTEAFFGQGTRLTVV.

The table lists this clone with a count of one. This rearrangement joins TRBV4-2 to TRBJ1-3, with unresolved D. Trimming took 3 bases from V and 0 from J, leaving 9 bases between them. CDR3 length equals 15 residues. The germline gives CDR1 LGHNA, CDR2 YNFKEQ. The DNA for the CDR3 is TGTGCCAGCAGCCAGGAGGTTCTCTCTGGAAACACCATATATTTT. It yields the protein CASSQEVLSGNTIYF.

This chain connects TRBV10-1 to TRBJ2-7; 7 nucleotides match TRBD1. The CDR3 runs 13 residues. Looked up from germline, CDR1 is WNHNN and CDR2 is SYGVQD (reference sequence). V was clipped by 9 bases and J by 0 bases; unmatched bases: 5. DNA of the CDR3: TGCGCCAGTCCGGGACAGCCCTCCTACGAGCAGTACTTC. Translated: CASPGQPSYEQYF.

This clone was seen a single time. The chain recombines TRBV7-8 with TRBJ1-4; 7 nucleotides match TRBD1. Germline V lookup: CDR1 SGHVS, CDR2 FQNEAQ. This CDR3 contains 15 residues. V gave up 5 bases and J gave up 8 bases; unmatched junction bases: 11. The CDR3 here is CASSPNRGRNEKLFF. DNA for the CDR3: TGTGCCAGCAGCCCCAACAGGGGACGTAACGAAAAACTGTTTTTT.

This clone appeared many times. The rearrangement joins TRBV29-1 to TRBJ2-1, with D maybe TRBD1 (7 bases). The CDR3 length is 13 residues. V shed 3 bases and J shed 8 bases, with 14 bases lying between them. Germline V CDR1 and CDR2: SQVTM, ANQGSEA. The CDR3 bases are TGCAGCGTTGATAGGGCGGGGACAGATGAGCAGTTCTTC. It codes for CSVDRAGTDEQFF.

CDR3 nucleotide sequence: TGTGCCAGCAGCTTACTCGGACAGATCATCACTGAAGCTTTCTTT. Translated, it gives CASSLLGQIITEAFF. V gene TRBV7-9 combines with J gene TRBJ1-1; D is perhaps TRBD1 (6 bases). V dropped 2 bases and J dropped 4 bases, with 14 bases sitting between them. Per the germline V gene, CDR1 is SEHNR and CDR2 is FQNEAQ (reference sequence). The CDR3 covers 15 residues. The whole variable domain, remainder taken from reference TRBV7-9 and TRBJ1-1, is DTGVSQNPRHKITKRGQNVTFRCDPISEHNRLYWYRQTLGQGPEFLTYFQNEAQLEKSRLLSDRFSAERPKGSFSTLEIQRTEQGDSAMYLCASSLLGQIITEAFFGQGTRLTVV.

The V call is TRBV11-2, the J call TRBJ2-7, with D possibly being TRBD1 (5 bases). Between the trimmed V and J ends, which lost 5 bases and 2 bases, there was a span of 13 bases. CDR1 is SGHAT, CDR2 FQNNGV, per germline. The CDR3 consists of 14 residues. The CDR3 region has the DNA TGTGCCAGCAGCCCAGGGATCCTAACCTACGAGCAGTACTTC. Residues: CASSPGILTYEQYF.

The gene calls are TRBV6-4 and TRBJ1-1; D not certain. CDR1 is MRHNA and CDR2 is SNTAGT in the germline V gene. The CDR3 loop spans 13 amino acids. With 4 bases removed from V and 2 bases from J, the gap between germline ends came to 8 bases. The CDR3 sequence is CASSVQSNTEAFF. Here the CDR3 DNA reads TGTGCCAGCAGTGTTCAGTCTAACACTGAAGCTTTCTTT.

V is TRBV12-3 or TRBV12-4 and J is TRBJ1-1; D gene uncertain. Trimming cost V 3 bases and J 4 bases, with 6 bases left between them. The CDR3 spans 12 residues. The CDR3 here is CASSLSSTEAFF. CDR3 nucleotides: TGTGCCAGCAGTTTGTCCAGCACTGAAGCTTTCTTT.

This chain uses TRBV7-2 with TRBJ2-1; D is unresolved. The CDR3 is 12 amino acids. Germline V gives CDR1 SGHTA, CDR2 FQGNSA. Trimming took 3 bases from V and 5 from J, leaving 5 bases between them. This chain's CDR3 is CASSFANNEQFF. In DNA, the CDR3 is TGTGCCAGCAGCTTTGCGAACAATGAGCAGTTCTTC.

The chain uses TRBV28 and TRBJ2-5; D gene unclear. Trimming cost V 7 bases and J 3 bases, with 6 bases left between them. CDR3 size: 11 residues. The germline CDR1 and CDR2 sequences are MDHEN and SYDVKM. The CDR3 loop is CASTRKETQYF. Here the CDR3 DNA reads TGTGCCAGCACTAGGAAAGAGACCCAGTACTTC.